This TCR beta chain was recovered during a study of vaccination and CD4 T cells after COVID-19. Study as a whole: The convalescents, six males and four females, included two who were Hispanic.

Findings and caveats of the study: Spike mono-reactivity held for 304 of 307 vaccine-specific clones in convalescent patients.

About this clonotype: Its antigen remains unknown.

The treatment was: roughly 10-day PBMC culture with coronavirus spike peptide pools or control peptides (ViraFEST assay). Collection of the unexposed donor's CD4+ T cells took place before the COVID-19 pandemic (2011-2018). ViraFEST used peptide pools to expand antigen-specific T cells, then sequenced TCRs. Each well received two million PBMCs, cultured with approximately 10 IU/ml IL-2 and 8 to 10 ug/ml peptide pools. The V end was cut by 6 bases, the J end by 2 bases, with 18 bases between. The CDR3 covers 16 residues. Germline CDR1 MDHEN, CDR2 SYDVKM. The assay that was used to sequence DNA from cultured CD4+ T cells was the Oncomine TCR Beta short-read assay. TCRdb reprocessed the PCR reads with MiXCR, giving one entry per CDR3 protein. The sample has 1,200 to 1,500 distinct CDR3 sequences; over 10% are singletons.

The J gene is TRBJ2-3, the V gene TRBV28; the D gene is possibly TRBD2 (6 bases). Material for sequencing was CD4+ T cells from blood, cultured in vitro. This sequence originates from a human donor in good health. As DNA, the CDR3 is TGTGCCAGCAGGGAAGGGACTCCGGGCCCCACAGATACGCAGTATTTT. It translates to CASREGTPGPTDTQYF.